This T cell receptor (beta chain) was profiled in a study of identical twins. General study findings and limits: For zero-insertion analyses, partial confounding could come from invariant MAIT and iNKT cells. Insertions ran lower in abundant cord blood beta clonotypes, though not in memory repertoires. Twins shared beta out-of-frame sequences in excess, but this excess was weaker.

TCRdb passed the 5' RACE reads through MiXCR, listing each CDR3 protein once. Of 690,000 or so distinct CDR3 sequences in the sample, 8% to 9% were seen once. Points on this clonotype: As yet, its antigen is unknown.

The same sample was also used in a study of yellow fever vaccine responses in identical twins. That report adds: Twins' vaccine T cell responses were reported to seem partly convergent and partly personalized.

Material for sequencing was PBMCs. The TCR originated in a young woman in good health.

CDR3 coding DNA: TGTGCCACCAGCAGAGACCGATGGGGCCGCGAGCAGTACTTC. This sequence encodes CATSRDRWGREQYF. The J gene is TRBJ2-7, the V gene TRBV15; possibly TRBD1 for D (5 bases). Trimming took off 0 bases at V and 6 bases at J, with 12 bases between the two ends. This CDR3 is 14 amino acids long. Germline V gene sequence: CDR1 LNHNV, CDR2 YYDKDF (reference sequence). Full variable domain (rest looked up from reference TRBV15 and TRBJ2-7): DAMVIQNPRYQVTQFGKPVTLSCSQTLNHNVMYWYQQKSSQAPKLLFHYYDKDFNNEADTPDNFQSRRPNTSFCFLDIRSPGLGDTAMYLCATSRDRWGREQYFGPGTRLTVT.